Listed here are 23 T cell receptor beta chains from one sample, sequenced in a study of cytomegalovirus exposure and HLA in healthy donors. PCR employed 60 Vbeta and 13 Jbeta primers. Assay used: immunoSEQ multiplex PCR; TCRdb lists only in-frame clones, some missing. The sample carries about 180,000 clones, 77% recorded once. Sequencing was done on a sample of PBMCs. The receptors originated from a woman aged 55-75 years in good health and CMV-seropositive.

The genes are TRBV30 and TRBJ2-1, with D perhaps TRBD2 (7 bases). The germline V gene has CDR1 GTSNPN and CDR2 SVGIG (reference sequence). The V end lost 6 bases, the J end lost 0 bases, and 21 bases lay between the germline ends. The CDR3 has 17 residues. CDR3 coding DNA: TGTGCCTGCCCTACACGCGGGGGACAAGGCTCCTACAATGAGCAGTTCTTC. Its protein is CACPTRGGQGSYNEQFF.

CDR3 protein: CASSLNGQGAGNEQFF. The CDR3 coding sequence is TGCGCCAGCAGCCTAAATGGACAGGGGGCTGGGAATGAGCAGTTCTTC. V usage is TRBV5-1 and J usage is TRBJ2-1, with 11 bases matching TRBD1. Per germline, CDR1 SGHRS and CDR2 YFSETQ. The CDR3 runs to 16 residues. With 4 bases clipped from V and 7 bases from J, the junction kept 10 bases outside the gene matches.

The genes are TRBV28 and TRBJ1-2, with a tentative D call TRBD1 (5 bases). Trimming took 3 bases from V and 5 from J, leaving 7 bases between them. Germline CDR1 reads MDHEN; CDR2 reads SYDVKM. This CDR3 is 12 amino acids long. The CDR3 reads CASSFGGYGYTF. Written as DNA, the CDR3 is TGTGCCAGCAGTTTCGGGGGATATGGCTACACCTTC.

The V and J genes are TRBV19 and TRBJ2-7; 10 bases line up with TRBD1. The CDR3 consists of 17 residues. The trim removed 1 base at V and 3 bases at J, leaving 9 bases unmatched. Germline V gives CDR1 LNHDA, CDR2 SQIVND (reference sequence). The CDR3 coding sequence is TGTGCCAGTAGTATAGGGGGTCCGGGACAGGGGATCTACGAGCAGTACTTC. Translation gives CASSIGGPGQGIYEQYF.

Concerning this clone: At one end the junction does not follow the germline gene, possibly because of a read error. The chain carries TRBV19 and TRBJ2-4; TRBD1 is a possible D gene (6 bases). This CDR3 is built from 14 residues. Per the germline V gene, CDR1 is LNHDA and CDR2 is SQIVND (reference sequence). Here the CDR3 reads CASSTGVPKNSQYF. In DNA, the CDR3 is TGTGCCAGTAGTACAGGGGTGCCCAAAAACAGTCAGTACTTC.

In regard to this clone: One end of the junction fails to match germline, which may point to a read error. The chain employs TRBV10-3 and TRBJ2-5; D not resolved. This CDR3 contains 13 residues. Germline CDR1 ENHRY, CDR2 SYGVKD. The CDR3 is CAISERVQGTQYF. The DNA of the CDR3 is TGTGCCATCAGTGAGCGGGTTCAAGGGACCCAGTACTTC.

The chain is built from TRBV2 and TRBJ1-4; D is perhaps TRBD1 (5 bases). CDR3 length: 14 residues. V lost 4 bases to trimming and J lost 8 bases, with 14 bases between them. The germline V gene has CDR1 SNHLY and CDR2 FYNNEI. Written as DNA, the CDR3 is TGTGCCAGCAGTGTAGGAGGGGTGAGAGAAAAACTGTTTTTT. Translating it yields CASSVGGVREKLFF.

V and J are TRBV4-3 and TRBJ2-7; a possible D gene is TRBD1 (5 bases). With 0 bases removed from V and 0 bases from J, the gap between germline ends came to 9 bases. Germline-derived CDR1 and CDR2 are LGHNA and YSLEER. This CDR3 spans 15 amino acids. The CDR3 nucleotides read TGCGCCAGCAGCCAAGACAGGGCAAGCTCCTACGAGCAGTACTTC. Its translation is CASSQDRASSYEQYF.

The CDR3: CAGDSSGSRGGELFF. As DNA, the CDR3 is TGTGCCGGAGATTCTAGCGGCAGTCGTGGCGGGGAGCTGTTTTTT. V is TRBV7-2 and J is TRBJ2-2, with TRBD2 identical over 7 bases. The CDR3 runs 15 residues. Unmatched junction bases numbered 16, after V lost 11 bases and J lost 7 bases. CDR1 and CDR2 (germline): SGHTA, FQGNSA.

This sequence joins TRBV6-5 and TRBJ1-2; D gene unclear. Trimming stripped 5 bases from V and 1 base from J, with 8 bases between. Germline values: CDR1 MNHEY, CDR2 SVGAGI. This CDR3 has 13 amino acids. The CDR3 DNA sequence: TGTGCCAGCAGTGCGGGCCTTAACTATGGCTACACCTTC. This gives the protein CASSAGLNYGYTF.

The J gene is TRBJ2-7, the V gene TRBV28; 10 bases map to TRBD2. The CDR3 runs to 15 residues. The J segment lost 0 bases and the V segment lost 4 bases, leaving 3 bases of the junction unmatched. Germline CDR1 is MDHEN and CDR2 is SYDVKM. The CDR3 DNA reads TGTGCCAGCAGTTCGACTAGCGGGCCCTCCTACGAGCAGTACTTC. As protein: CASSSTSGPSYEQYF. Looking up the rest from reference TRBV28 and TRBJ2-7 gives the full variable domain: DVKVTQSSRYLVKRTGEKVFLECVQDMDHENMFWYRQDPGLGLRLIYFSYDVKMKEKGDIPEGYSVSREKKERFSLILESASTNQTSMYLCASSSTSGPSYEQYFGPGTRLTVT.

The genes are TRBV6-1 and TRBJ2-5, with 7 bases fitting TRBD1. The germline V gene has CDR1 MNHNS and CDR2 SASEGT. V dropped 2 bases and J dropped 7; count of bases not matched to a gene: 4. The CDR3 totals 13 residues. The CDR3 is CASSERGQGTQYF. The CDR3 coding sequence is TGTGCCAGCAGTGAAAGGGGGCAGGGGACCCAGTACTTC.

The chain joins TRBV5-4 to TRBJ2-7; 16 nucleotides align to TRBD2. The V and J ends lost 5 bases and 2 bases, in that order; junction bases with no gene match: 4. This CDR3 has 16 amino acids. The germline V gene encodes CDR1 SGHNT and CDR2 YYREEE (reference sequence). This CDR3 is CASRPGTSGRAYEQYF. The CDR3 nucleotides read TGTGCCAGCAGACCCGGGACTAGCGGGAGGGCCTACGAGCAGTACTTC.

This clone was counted a few times. V gene TRBV19 combines with J gene TRBJ1-5; a weak D match, TRBD1 (5 bases). The ends were cut back, 2 bases at V and 5 bases at J, with 10 bases in the middle. The V gene's germline CDR1 is LNHDA and CDR2 SQIVND (reference sequence). The CDR3 length is 14 residues. The CDR3 coding sequence is TGTGCCAGTAGTATAAATAGGGGCCATCAGCCCCAGCATTTT. This sequence encodes CASSINRGHQPQHF.

V and J are TRBV19 and TRBJ1-1; 9 nucleotides match TRBD1. Germline CDR1 reads LNHDA; CDR2 reads SQIVND (reference sequence). This CDR3 region has 13 residues. V lost 5 bases to trimming and J lost 11 bases; unmatched junction nucleotides: 9. CDR3 protein: CASSVEQGAGAFF. Here the CDR3 DNA reads TGTGCCAGTAGTGTTGAACAGGGGGCTGGGGCTTTCTTT.

V and J are TRBV6-1 and TRBJ2-2, with unresolved D. The germline V gene encodes CDR1 MNHNS and CDR2 SASEGT. The CDR3 length is 14 residues. Trimming removed 1 base from V and 6 bases from J, with 9 bases in between. The chain's CDR3 is CASSEGSRAGELFF. Written as DNA, the CDR3 is TGTGCCAGCAGTGAAGGGTCCCGAGCCGGGGAGCTGTTTTTT.

The chain carries TRBV30 and TRBJ2-3, with 8 bases matching TRBD2. The CDR3 contains 13 residues. V trimming: 4 bases; J trimming: 2 bases; junction bases outside the gene matches: 2. Germline loops: CDR1 GTSNPN, CDR2 SVGIG (reference sequence). The CDR3 loop reads CAWTSGPTDTQYF. CDR3 DNA sequence: TGTGCCTGGACTAGCGGGCCCACAGATACGCAGTATTTT.

The gene calls are TRBV5-4 and TRBJ2-5; tentative D call: TRBD2 (5 bases). Germline loops: CDR1 SGHNT, CDR2 YYREEE (reference sequence). The CDR3 is made up of 15 amino acids. The V gene lost 0 bases and the J gene lost 4 bases, with 13 bases spanning the gap. The CDR3, as DNA: TGTGCCAGCAGCTTGGTAGGCCTCGGAGGAGAGACCCAGTACTTC. This translates into CASSLVGLGGETQYF. The entire variable domain, with the rest obtained from reference TRBV5-4 and TRBJ2-5, is as follows: ETGVTQSPTHLIKTRGQQVTLRCSSQSGHNTVSWYQQALGQGPQFIFQYYREEENGRGNFPPRFSGLQFPNYSSELNVNALELDDSALYLCASSLVGLGGETQYFGPGTRLLVL.

The rearrangement links TRBV7-6 to TRBJ1-4, with unresolved D. Germline values: CDR1 SGHVS, CDR2 FNYEAQ. This CDR3 spans 13 amino acids. With 9 bases removed from V and 3 bases from J, the gap between germline ends came to 11 bases. The DNA for the CDR3 is TGTGCCAGTGGGAAAGCGGCTAATGAAAAACTGTTTTTT. It codes for CASGKAANEKLFF.

The V call is TRBV4-1, the J call TRBJ2-2; D possibly corresponds to TRBD1 (6 bases). The CDR3 runs to 16 residues. V was cut by 2 bases and J by 0 bases, with 10 bases left in between. Looked up from germline, CDR1 is MGHRA and CDR2 is YSYEKL. The CDR3 DNA follows: TGCGCCAGCAGCCAACCGACAGGTTCGAACACCGGGGAGCTGTTTTTT. This translates into CASSQPTGSNTGELFF.

The rearrangement uses TRBV5-4 and TRBJ1-6, with 10 bases lining up with TRBD1. There are 15 residues in the CDR3. The V gene end was trimmed by 4 bases and the J gene end by 9 bases; junction bases not matched to a gene: 7. Germline-derived CDR1 and CDR2 are SGHNT and YYREEE (reference sequence). The chain's CDR3 is CASSGPRTGGSPLHF. DNA for the CDR3: TGTGCCAGCAGCGGACCGCGGACAGGGGGTTCACCCCTCCACTTT.

The chain combines TRBV7-2 with TRBJ1-4, with D possibly TRBD1 on 5 matching bases. The germline V and J ends were trimmed by 5 bases and 11 bases, with 15 bases remaining between them. The V gene's germline CDR1 is SGHTA and CDR2 FQGNSA. The CDR3 totals 13 residues. The CDR3 region has the DNA TGTGCCAGCAGCGAAGGAGGGAAGGGGAAACTGTTTTTT. As protein: CASSEGGKGKLFF.

V usage is TRBV18 and J usage is TRBJ1-5; D might be TRBD1 (5 bases). CDR1 is KGHSH and CDR2 is LQKENI in the germline V gene. This CDR3 region has 13 residues. V dropped 3 bases and J dropped 5 bases, with 8 bases sitting between them. Here the CDR3 DNA reads TGTGCCAGCTCACCGGCAGGGTATCAGCCCCAGCATTTT. This encodes CASSPAGYQPQHF.